This T cell receptor (beta chain) was documented in a study of T-cell reconstitution after alpha-beta-depleted transplantation in children. Findings and limits, study-wide: By about two months after transplant, alpha-beta T cells reportedly arose from several hundred graft clones that had expanded. At day 60, the high TCRbeta diversity found in some patients originated from recipient T cells and thymic progenitors that had survived.

The V end lost 4 bases, the J end lost 5 bases, and 11 bases lay between the germline ends. CDR1 MNHEY and CDR2 SVGAGI come from the germline V gene. This CDR3 has 13 amino acids. Of note for this clonotype: Its specificity is unknown.

Unique molecular identifiers featured in how the TCRbeta library was prepared. Each CDR3 protein gets one entry after TCRdb re-called the PCR reads with MiXCR. The repertoire holds about 500,000 distinct CDR3 sequences, with roughly 10% as singletons. The specimen comprised PBMCs, mostly from graft donor cells, sampled 180 days after TCRalphabeta/CD19-depleted stem cell transplant. The chain joins TRBV6-5 to TRBJ2-5, with a possible D match to TRBD1 (6 bases). This receptor was obtained from a female patient aged 2-9 years who had a stem cell transplant for aplastic anemia, so the T cells may come from the graft donor. For the CDR3, the DNA is TGTGCCAGCAGTTGGGGGCCTCGGGAGACCCAGTACTTC. It encodes CASSWGPRETQYF.